What follows describes a single TCR beta chain. What it binds is not known. 13 Jbeta primers and 60 Vbeta primers were used for the PCR. Data came from immunoSEQ multiplex PCR; TCRdb stores just in-frame clones and leaves some out. The top ten hold 4.8% of the sample, which has 170,000 or so clones, 80% to 90% seen once. The sample comes from a study of cytomegalovirus exposure and HLA in healthy donors. Whole-study results and caveats: Roughly 170 TCR beta chains were listed as cytomegalovirus-associated.

Sequencing was done on a sample of PBMCs. This TCR was recovered from a girl under 18 in good health and CMV-seropositive.

CDR3 sequence reads: CASRKVGGTEAFF. The CDR3 DNA sequence: TGTGCCAGCAGGAAGGTGGGGGGGACTGAAGCTTTCTTT. The chain uses TRBV6-5 and TRBJ1-1; D might be TRBD1 (5 bases). There are 13 residues in the CDR3. V lost 6 bases, J lost 5 bases, and 13 bases lay in between. Germline CDR1 is MNHEY and CDR2 is SVGAGI.